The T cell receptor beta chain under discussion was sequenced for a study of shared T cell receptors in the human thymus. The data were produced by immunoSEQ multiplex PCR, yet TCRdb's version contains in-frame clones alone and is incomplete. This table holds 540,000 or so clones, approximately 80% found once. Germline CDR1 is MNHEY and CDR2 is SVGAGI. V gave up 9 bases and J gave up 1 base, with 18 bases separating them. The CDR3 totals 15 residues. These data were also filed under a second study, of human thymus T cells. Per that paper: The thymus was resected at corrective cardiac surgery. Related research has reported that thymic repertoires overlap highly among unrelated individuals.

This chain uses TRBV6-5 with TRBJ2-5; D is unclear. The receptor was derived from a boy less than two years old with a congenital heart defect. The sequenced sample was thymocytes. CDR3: CASLDPRASQETQYF. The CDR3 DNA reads TGTGCCAGTCTAGACCCCCGTGCTTCCCAAGAGACCCAGTACTTC.